This TCR beta chain was documented in a study of blood T cell repertoires in COVID-19. About the research overall: Acute and convalescent COVID-19 specimens originated in the United States, Italy and Spain. Sources were T cells, B-cell-depleted T cells, or PBMCs; the material itself was cDNA or gDNA.

The CDR3 extends over 14 amino acids. V dropped 2 bases and J dropped 3 bases, with 10 bases sitting between them. In germline, CDR1 is MNHEY, CDR2 SVGEGT. Original handling: How many nucleated cells were present was estimated from reference gene primer amplification. The protocol was immunoSEQ multiplex PCR, while the TCRdb copy is restricted to in-frame clones and leaves out a portion. V and J calls plus clone size are reproduced from that table; the DNA served to infer D and trimming. The table has 60,000 to 80,000 clones, over 75% seen once; the top ten hold 3.9%. Input material: peripheral blood. The TCR was taken from a human donor in a cohort sampled during active COVID-19. The V gene is TRBV6-2 or TRBV6-3, the J gene TRBJ1-2; possible D gene TRBD1, 6 bases. CDR3 in amino acids: CASSYGQTYYGYTF. The CDR3 DNA sequence: TGTGCCAGCAGTTACGGACAGACTTACTATGGCTACACCTTC.